This T cell receptor (beta chain) comes out of a study of blood T cell repertoires in COVID-19. Study information: From the United States, Italy and Spain came samples of acute and convalescent COVID-19. From T cells, B-cell-depleted T cells, or PBMCs came the material, which was cDNA or gDNA.

Germline values: CDR1 MDHEN, CDR2 SYDVKM. The junction had 12 bases not matched to a gene; V was cut back by 5 bases and J by 0 bases. The CDR3 length is 17 residues. Source study methods: Reference gene primer amplification in the assay estimated nucleated cell counts. The assay was immunoSEQ multiplex PCR, and TCRdb's table has in-frame clones only and misses some. That table gives V, J and clone size, and the DNA gave D and trimming. The sample holds roughly 200,000 clones, 65% to 90% seen once. Input material: peripheral blood. This sequence joins TRBV28 and TRBJ1-2, with TRBD1 matching over 7 bases. This receptor was identified in a human donor in a cohort sampled during active COVID-19. In nucleotides, the CDR3 is TGTGCCAGCAGTCCCCCGACAGGGTCTATGGCTAACTATGGCTACACCTTC. It is translated as CASSPPTGSMANYGYTF.